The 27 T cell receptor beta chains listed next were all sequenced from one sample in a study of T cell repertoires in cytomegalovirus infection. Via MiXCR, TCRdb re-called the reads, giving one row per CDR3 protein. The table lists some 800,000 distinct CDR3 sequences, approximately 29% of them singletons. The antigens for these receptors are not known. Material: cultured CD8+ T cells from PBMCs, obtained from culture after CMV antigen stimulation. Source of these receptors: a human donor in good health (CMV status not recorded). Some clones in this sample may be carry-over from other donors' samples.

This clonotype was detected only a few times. CDR3 residues: CATSNDLAGRINEQFF. The CDR3 nucleotides read TGTGCCACCAGCAACGATCTAGCGGGGAGAATCAATGAGCAGTTCTTC. This chain joins TRBV15 and TRBJ2-1, with TRBD2 identical over 9 bases. J lost 6 bases, V lost 4 bases, and 10 bases had no gene match. This CDR3 region has 16 residues. Germline CDR1 LNHNV, CDR2 YYDKDF (reference sequence).

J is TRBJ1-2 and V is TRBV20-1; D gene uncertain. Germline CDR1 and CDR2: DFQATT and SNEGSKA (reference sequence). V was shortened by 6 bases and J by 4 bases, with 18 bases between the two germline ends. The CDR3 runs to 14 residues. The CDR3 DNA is TGCAGTGCCCGAGGGTCAGAAGTTCCCTATGGCTACACCTTC. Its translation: CSARGSEVPYGYTF.

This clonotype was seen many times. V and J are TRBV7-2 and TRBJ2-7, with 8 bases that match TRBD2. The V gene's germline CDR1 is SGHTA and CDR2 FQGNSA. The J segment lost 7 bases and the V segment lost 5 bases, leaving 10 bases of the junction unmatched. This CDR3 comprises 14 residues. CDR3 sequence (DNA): TGTGCCAGCAGCCTCGCGGGAGGCGGGAATGAGCAGTACGTC. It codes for CASSLAGGGNEQYV.

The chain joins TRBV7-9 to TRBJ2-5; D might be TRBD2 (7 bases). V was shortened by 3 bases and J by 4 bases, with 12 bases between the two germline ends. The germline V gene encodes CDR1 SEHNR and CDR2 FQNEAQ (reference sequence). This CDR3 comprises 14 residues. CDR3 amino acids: CASSFEGGGETQYF. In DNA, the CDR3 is TGTGCCAGCAGCTTCGAAGGGGGGGGAGAGACCCAGTACTTC. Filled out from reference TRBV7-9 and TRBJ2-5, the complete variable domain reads DTGVSQNPRHKITKRGQNVTFRCDPISEHNRLYWYRQTLGQGPEFLTYFQNEAQLEKSRLLSDRFSAERPKGSFSTLEIQRTEQGDSAMYLCASSFEGGGETQYFGPGTRLLVL.

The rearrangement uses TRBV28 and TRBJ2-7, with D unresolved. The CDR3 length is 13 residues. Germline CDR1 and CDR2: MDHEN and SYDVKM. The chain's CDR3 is CVSSLLGSYEQYV. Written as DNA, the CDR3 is TGTGTCAGCAGTTTATTGGGCTCCTACGAGCAGTACGTC.

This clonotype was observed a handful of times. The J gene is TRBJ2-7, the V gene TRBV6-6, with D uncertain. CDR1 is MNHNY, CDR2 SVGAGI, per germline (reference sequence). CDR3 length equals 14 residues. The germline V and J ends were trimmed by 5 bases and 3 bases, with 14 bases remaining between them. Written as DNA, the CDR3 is TGTGCCAGCAGTCCGTTAGACAACAACTACGAGCAGTACGTC. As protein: CASSPLDNNYEQYV.

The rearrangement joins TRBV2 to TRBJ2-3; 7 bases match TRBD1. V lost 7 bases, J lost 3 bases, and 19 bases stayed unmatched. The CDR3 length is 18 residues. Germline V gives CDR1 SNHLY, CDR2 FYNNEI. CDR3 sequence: CASIYNGPTGKGTDTQYF. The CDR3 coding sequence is TGTGCCAGCATATATAATGGACCGACAGGGAAGGGGACAGATACGCAGTATTTT. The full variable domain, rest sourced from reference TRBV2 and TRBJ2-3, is EPEVTQTPSHQVTQMGQEVILRCVPISNHLYFYWYRQILGQKVEFLVSFYNNEISEKSEIFDDQFSVERPDGSNFTLKIRSTKLEDSAMYFCASIYNGPTGKGTDTQYFGPGTRLTVL.

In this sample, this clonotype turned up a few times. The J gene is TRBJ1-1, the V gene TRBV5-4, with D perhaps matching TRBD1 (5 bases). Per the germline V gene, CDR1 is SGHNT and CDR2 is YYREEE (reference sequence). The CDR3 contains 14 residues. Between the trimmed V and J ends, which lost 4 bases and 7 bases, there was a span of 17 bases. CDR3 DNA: TGTGCCAGCAGCGTGGAGAGGGGAGTGGGTGAAGCTTTCTTT. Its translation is CASSVERGVGEAFF.

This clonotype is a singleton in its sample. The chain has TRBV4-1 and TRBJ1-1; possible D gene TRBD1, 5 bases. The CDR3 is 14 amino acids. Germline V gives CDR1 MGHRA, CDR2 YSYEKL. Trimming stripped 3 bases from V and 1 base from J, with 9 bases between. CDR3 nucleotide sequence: TGCGCCAGCAGCCACGAGGGACCGAACACTGAAGCTTTCTTT. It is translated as CASSHEGPNTEAFF.

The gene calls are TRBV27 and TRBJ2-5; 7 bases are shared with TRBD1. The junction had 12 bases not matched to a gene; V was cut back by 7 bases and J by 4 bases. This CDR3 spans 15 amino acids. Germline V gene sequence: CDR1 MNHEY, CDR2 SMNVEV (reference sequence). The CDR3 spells CASKGQDSWRETQYF. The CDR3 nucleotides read TGTGCCAGCAAAGGACAGGACTCGTGGAGAGAGACCCAGTACTTC.

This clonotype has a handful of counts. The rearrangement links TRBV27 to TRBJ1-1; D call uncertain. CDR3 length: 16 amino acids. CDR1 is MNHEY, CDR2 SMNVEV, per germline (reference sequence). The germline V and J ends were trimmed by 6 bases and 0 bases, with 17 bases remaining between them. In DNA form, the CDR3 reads TGTGCCAGCAGGACGGCCGGGAGCCAGGTGAACACTGAAGCTTTCTTT. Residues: CASRTAGSQVNTEAFF.

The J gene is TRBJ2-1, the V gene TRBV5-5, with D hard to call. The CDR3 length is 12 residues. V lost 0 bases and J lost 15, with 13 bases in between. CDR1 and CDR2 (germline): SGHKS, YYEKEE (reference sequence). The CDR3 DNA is TGTGCCAGCAGCTTGGTTGGCTTACCCTTGTTCTTC. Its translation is CASSLVGLPLFF.

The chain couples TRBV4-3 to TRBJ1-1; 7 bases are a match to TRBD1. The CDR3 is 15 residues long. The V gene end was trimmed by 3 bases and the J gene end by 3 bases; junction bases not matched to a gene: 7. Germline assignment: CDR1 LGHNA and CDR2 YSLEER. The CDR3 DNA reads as TGCGCCAGCAGCCACCCAGGGGGATTAGACACTGAAGCTTTCTTT. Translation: CASSHPGGLDTEAFF.

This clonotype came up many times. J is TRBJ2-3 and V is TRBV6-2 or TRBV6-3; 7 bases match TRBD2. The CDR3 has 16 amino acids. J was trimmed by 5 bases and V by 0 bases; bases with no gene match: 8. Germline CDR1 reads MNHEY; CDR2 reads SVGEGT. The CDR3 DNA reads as TGTGCCAGCAGTTACTCGAAGGTGACGGGAGGAGATACGCAGTATTTT. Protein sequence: CASSYSKVTGGDTQYF.

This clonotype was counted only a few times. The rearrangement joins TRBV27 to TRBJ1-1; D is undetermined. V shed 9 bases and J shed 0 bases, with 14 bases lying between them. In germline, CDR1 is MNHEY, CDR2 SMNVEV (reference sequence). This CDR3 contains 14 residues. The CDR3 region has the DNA TGTGCCAGTAGGCAGTTCGACATGAACACTGAAGCTTTCTTT. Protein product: CASRQFDMNTEAFF.

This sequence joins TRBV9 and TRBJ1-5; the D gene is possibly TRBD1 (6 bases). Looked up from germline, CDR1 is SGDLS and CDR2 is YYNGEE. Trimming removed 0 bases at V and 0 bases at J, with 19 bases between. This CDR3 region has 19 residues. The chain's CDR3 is CASSVGHGGGRYSNQPQHF. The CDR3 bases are TGTGCCAGCAGCGTAGGGCACGGGGGGGGCCGATATAGCAATCAGCCCCAGCATTTT.

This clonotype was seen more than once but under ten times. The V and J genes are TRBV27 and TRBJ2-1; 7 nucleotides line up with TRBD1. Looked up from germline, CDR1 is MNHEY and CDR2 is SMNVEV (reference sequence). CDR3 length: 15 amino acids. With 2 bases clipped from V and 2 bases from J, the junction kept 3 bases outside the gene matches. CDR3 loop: CASSLEGAAYNEQFF. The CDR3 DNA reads TGTGCCAGCAGTTTAGAGGGGGCAGCCTACAATGAGCAGTTCTTC.

Written as DNA, the CDR3 is TGTGCCAGCAGTTTGATAGCGGGGGAAATCTTCTACAATGAGCAGTTCTTC. Translation gives CASSLIAGEIFYNEQFF. V usage is TRBV27 and J usage is TRBJ2-1; 9 bases are a match to TRBD2. The V gene's germline CDR1 is MNHEY and CDR2 SMNVEV (reference sequence). The CDR3 spans 17 residues. Trimming took 3 bases from V and 3 from J; bases not matched to a gene: 9.

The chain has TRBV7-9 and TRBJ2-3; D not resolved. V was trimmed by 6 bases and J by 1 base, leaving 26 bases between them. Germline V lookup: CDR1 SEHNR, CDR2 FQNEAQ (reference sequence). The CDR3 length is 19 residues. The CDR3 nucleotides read TGTGCCAGCAGACTTCCCATGAGCGCCTATCGCCTACGCACAGATACGCAGTATTTT. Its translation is CASRLPMSAYRLRTDTQYF. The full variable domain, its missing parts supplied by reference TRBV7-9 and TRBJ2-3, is DTGVSQNPRHKITKRGQNVTFRCDPISEHNRLYWYRQTLGQGPEFLTYFQNEAQLEKSRLLSDRFSAERPKGSFSTLEIQRTEQGDSAMYLCASRLPMSAYRLRTDTQYFGPGTRLTVL.

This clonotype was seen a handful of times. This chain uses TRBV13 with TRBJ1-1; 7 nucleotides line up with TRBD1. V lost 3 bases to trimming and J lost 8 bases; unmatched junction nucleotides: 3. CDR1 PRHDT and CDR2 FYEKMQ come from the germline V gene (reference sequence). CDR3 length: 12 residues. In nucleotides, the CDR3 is TGTGCCAGCAGCTTCTCGGACAGGGAAGCTTTCTTT. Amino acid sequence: CASSFSDREAFF.

Written as DNA, the CDR3 is TGCAGTGCTAGAACCGTACAGGGGGGAATGAACACTGAAGCTTTCTTT. Its protein is CSARTVQGGMNTEAFF. The chain links TRBV20-1 to TRBJ1-1; 8 positions match TRBD1. With V trimmed by 2 bases and J by 0 bases, 8 bases remained unmatched. CDR3 length equals 16 residues. Germline V lookup: CDR1 DFQATT, CDR2 SNEGSKA (reference sequence).

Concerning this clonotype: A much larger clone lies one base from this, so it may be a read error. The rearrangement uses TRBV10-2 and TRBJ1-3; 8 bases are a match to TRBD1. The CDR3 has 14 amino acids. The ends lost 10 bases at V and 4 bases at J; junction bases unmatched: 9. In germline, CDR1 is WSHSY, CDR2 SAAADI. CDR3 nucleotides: TGCGCCAACAGCCTTACAGGGGGAGGAAACACCATATATTTT. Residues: CANSLTGGGNTIYF.

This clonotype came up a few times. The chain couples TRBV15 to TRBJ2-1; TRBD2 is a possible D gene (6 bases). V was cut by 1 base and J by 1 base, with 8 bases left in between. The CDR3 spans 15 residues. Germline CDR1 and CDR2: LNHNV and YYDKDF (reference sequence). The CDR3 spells CATSRASESYNEQFF. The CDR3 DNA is TGTGCCACCAGCAGAGCTAGCGAGTCCTACAATGAGCAGTTCTTC.

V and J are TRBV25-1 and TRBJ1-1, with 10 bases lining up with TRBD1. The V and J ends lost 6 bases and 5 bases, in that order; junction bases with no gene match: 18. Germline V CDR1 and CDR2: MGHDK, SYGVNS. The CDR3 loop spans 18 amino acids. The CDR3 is CASSYTWIGQGVWTEAFF. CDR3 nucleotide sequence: TGTGCCAGCAGCTACACATGGATAGGACAGGGGGTTTGGACTGAAGCTTTCTTT.

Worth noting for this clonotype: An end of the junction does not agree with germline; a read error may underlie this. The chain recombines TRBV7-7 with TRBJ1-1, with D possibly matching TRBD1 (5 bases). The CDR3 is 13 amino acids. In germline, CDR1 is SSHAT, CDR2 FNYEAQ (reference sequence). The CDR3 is CASSDSPGTEAFF. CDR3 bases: TGTGCTAGCAGCGACAGCCCCGGGACTGAAGCTTTCTTT.

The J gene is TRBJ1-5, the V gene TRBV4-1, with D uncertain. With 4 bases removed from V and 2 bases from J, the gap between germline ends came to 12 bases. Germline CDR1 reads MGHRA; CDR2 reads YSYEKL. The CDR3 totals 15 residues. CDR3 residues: CASSRAASGNQPQHF. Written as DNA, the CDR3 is TGCGCCAGCAGCCGGGCAGCTTCGGGCAATCAGCCCCAGCATTTT.

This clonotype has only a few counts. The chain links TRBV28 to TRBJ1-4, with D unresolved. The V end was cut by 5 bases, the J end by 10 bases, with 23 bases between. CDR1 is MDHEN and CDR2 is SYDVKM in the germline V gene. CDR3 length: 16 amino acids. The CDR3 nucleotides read TGTGCCAGCAGTACCCGGAGGACGGCCTCGATTGGAAAACTGTTTTTT. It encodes CASSTRRTASIGKLFF.